One sample yielded the 32 T cell receptor beta chains listed below, sequenced in a study of blood T cell repertoires in COVID-19. The method was immunoSEQ multiplex PCR; TCRdb's version includes in-frame clones alone and lacks a portion of them. The sample contains 200,000 to 300,000 clones, 70% to 85% of which appear only once. The sample comprised peripheral blood. The receptor set was obtained from a man between 40 and 49 years old who had recovered from COVID-19.

V usage is TRBV11-3 and J usage is TRBJ2-7; D is perhaps TRBD1 (6 bases). Germline CDR1 and CDR2: SGHNT and YENEEA. V dropped 5 bases and J dropped 4 bases, with 6 bases sitting between them. The CDR3 spans 11 residues. The DNA of the CDR3 is TGTGCCAGCAGCACAGGGTACGAGCAGTACTTC. It encodes CASSTGYEQYF. The whole variable domain, remainder taken from reference TRBV11-3 and TRBJ2-7, is EAGVVQSPRYKIIEKKQPVAFWCNPISGHNTLYWYLQNLGQGPELLIRYENEEAVDDSQLPKDRFSAERLKGVDSTLKIQPAELGDSAVYLCASSTGYEQYFGPGTRLTVT.

The chain is built from TRBV12-5 and TRBJ2-5; weak D call: TRBD2 (6 bases). V gave up 1 base and J gave up 5 bases, with 14 bases separating them. The V gene's germline CDR1 is LGHNT and CDR2 FRNRAP. CDR3 length: 15 residues. In DNA form, the CDR3 reads TGTGCTAGTGGTTTGGCAATGGGGGGTGTGGAGACCCAGTACTTC. Protein sequence: CASGLAMGGVETQYF.

V and J are TRBV7-2 and TRBJ2-7; 7 bases are shared with TRBD1. Germline values: CDR1 SGHTA, CDR2 FQGNSA. Unmatched junction bases numbered 5, after V lost 3 bases and J lost 0 bases. CDR3 length equals 15 residues. Here the CDR3 DNA reads TGTGCCAGCAGCTTCCTAGGACAGGCCTCCTACGAGCAGTACTTC. Its protein is CASSFLGQASYEQYF.

CDR3 sequence (DNA): TGTGCCAGCAGTCTAACAGGATCGAGTGGCTACACCTTC. This translates into CASSLTGSSGYTF. The chain has TRBV6-2 or TRBV6-3 and TRBJ1-2, with D perhaps matching TRBD1 (5 bases). The V and J ends lost 5 bases and 7 bases respectively, with 14 bases between them. The CDR3 spans 13 residues. Germline CDR1 is MNHEY and CDR2 is SVGEGT.

The chain combines TRBV6-2 or TRBV6-3 with TRBJ1-5; 7 nucleotides match TRBD1. The CDR3 loop spans 14 amino acids. The J segment lost 7 bases and the V segment lost 1 base, leaving 4 bases of the junction unmatched. Per germline, CDR1 MNHEY and CDR2 SVGEGT. In DNA form, the CDR3 reads TGTGCCAGCAGTTACTATGGGGACAGACAGCCCCAGCATTTT. It is translated as CASSYYGDRQPQHF.

CDR3 nucleotides: TGTGCCAGCAGCTTGACAGAGACCTATGGCTACACCTTC. Protein sequence: CASSLTETYGYTF. This chain links TRBV5-6 with TRBJ1-2; D gene unclear. CDR1 and CDR2 from the germline V gene are SGHDT and YYEEEE. Trimming removed 1 base at V and 4 bases at J, with 8 bases between. The CDR3 contains 13 residues.

This chain connects TRBV7-2 to TRBJ1-2; the match to TRBD1 covers 9 bases. CDR3 length: 14 residues. V lost 4 bases to trimming and J lost 8 bases; unmatched junction nucleotides: 8. Germline loops: CDR1 SGHTA, CDR2 FQGNSA. CDR3 bases: TGTGCCAGCAGCTCCCCCGGGACAGGGCGAGGCTACACCTTC. Its translation: CASSSPGTGRGYTF. Drawing the rest from reference TRBV7-2 and TRBJ1-2, the complete variable domain is GAGVSQSPSNKVTEKGKDVELRCDPISGHTALYWYRQSLGQGLEFLIYFQGNSAPDKSGLPSDRFSAERTGGSVSTLTIQRTQQEDSAVYLCASSSPGTGRGYTFGSGTRLTVV.

This clone appeared once. This rearrangement joins TRBV3-1 (or the pseudogene TRBV3-2) to TRBJ1-6; 7 nucleotides align to TRBD1. The germline V gene encodes CDR1 LGHDT and CDR2 YNNKEL (reference sequence). V shed 1 base and J 10 bases; nucleotides not matched to a gene: 4. This CDR3 contains 14 residues. The CDR3 loop reads CASSQVTGSSPLHF. The CDR3 DNA follows: TGTGCCAGCAGCCAAGTGACAGGGTCCTCACCCCTCCACTTT.

The chain links TRBV2 to TRBJ2-1; D is possibly TRBD2 (5 bases). Germline assignment: CDR1 SNHLY and CDR2 FYNNEI. Trimming left V 7 bases short and J 1 base short, with 8 bases between. The CDR3 has 13 residues. CDR3 in DNA: TGTGCCAGCACCAGCGGATCCTACAATGAGCAGTTCTTC. This encodes CASTSGSYNEQFF.

The chain joins TRBV11-2 to TRBJ2-3; 8 bases are shared with TRBD1. This CDR3 region has 16 residues. Germline CDR1 and CDR2: SGHAT and FQNNGV. The junction had 8 bases not matched to a gene; V was cut back by 5 bases and J by 1 base. The DNA for the CDR3 is TGTGCCAGCAGCCGAATCAGGGGGCTAGGCACAGATACGCAGTATTTT. Translating it yields CASSRIRGLGTDTQYF.

The chain has TRBV7-9 and TRBJ2-7; D is possibly TRBD1 (5 bases). Germline loops: CDR1 SEHNR, CDR2 FQNEAQ (reference sequence). The CDR3 spans 11 residues. Trimming removed 5 bases at V and 9 bases at J, with 11 bases between. The CDR3 loop reads CASSEGHLQYF. Here the CDR3 DNA reads TGTGCCAGCAGCGAAGGACACTTGCAGTACTTC.

The CDR3 nucleotides are TGTGCCAGCAGACTTAGCGGGGCCACAGATACGCAGTATTTT. Encoded protein: CASRLSGATDTQYF. The chain couples TRBV6-6 to TRBJ2-3; 8 bases map to TRBD2. CDR1 and CDR2 from the germline V gene are MNHNY and SVGAGI (reference sequence). J was trimmed by 2 bases and V by 6 bases; bases with no gene match: 4. The CDR3 extends over 14 amino acids.

This rearrangement joins TRBV5-1 to TRBJ2-2, with TRBD2 matching 13 bases. The CDR3 is 16 residues long. CDR1 and CDR2 from the germline V gene are SGHRS and YFSETQ. Trimming removed 7 bases from V and 6 bases from J; junction bases left unmatched: 9. The CDR3 here is CASETSGGAAAGELFF. The CDR3 DNA is TGCGCCAGCGAAACTAGCGGGGGGGCCGCCGCCGGGGAGCTGTTTTTT.

V gene TRBV18 combines with J gene TRBJ1-5; TRBD1 agrees at 9 bases. The CDR3 loop spans 15 amino acids. Germline CDR1 KGHSH, CDR2 LQKENI. Germline trimming cut 2 bases from V and 5 bases from J; bases unmatched to any gene: 4. The CDR3 loop is CASSPGTGLDQPQHF. DNA for the CDR3: TGTGCCAGCTCACCAGGGACAGGGCTTGATCAGCCCCAGCATTTT.

CDR3 sequence: CASSEGQGANNEQFF. The CDR3 region has the DNA TGTGCCAGCAGTGAAGGACAGGGGGCTAATAATGAGCAGTTCTTC. V gene TRBV6-1 combines with J gene TRBJ2-1, with 10 bases lining up with TRBD1. The CDR3 extends over 15 amino acids. Germline assignment: CDR1 MNHNS and CDR2 SASEGT. Germline trimming cut 1 base from V and 7 bases from J; bases unmatched to any gene: 4.

The chain employs TRBV5-3 and TRBJ2-3, with 7 bases lining up with TRBD2. TRBV5-3 falls under the ORF class, with uncertain function. V was clipped by 4 bases and J by 2 bases; unmatched bases: 7. This CDR3 is 15 amino acids long. CDR3 protein: CARSPREKVTDTQYF. The CDR3 nucleotides read TGTGCCAGAAGCCCGCGGGAGAAGGTCACAGATACGCAGTATTTT.

This clone has a count of ten or more. The V gene is TRBV18, the J gene TRBJ1-2, with no clear D. Trimming removed 5 bases from V and 0 bases from J, with 10 bases in between. Germline CDR1 and CDR2: KGHSH and LQKENI. There are 14 residues in the CDR3. The CDR3 DNA sequence: TGTGCCAGCTCATCGGACTCCTCTAACTATGGCTACACCTTC. Residues: CASSSDSSNYGYTF. The variable domain in full, completed from reference TRBV18 and TRBJ1-2, reads NAGVMQNPRHLVRRRGQEARLRCSPMKGHSHVYWYRQLPEEGLKFMVYLQKENIIDESGMPKERFSAEFPKEGPSILRIQQVVRGDSAAYFCASSSDSSNYGYTFGSGTRLTVV.

The rearrangement links TRBV5-1 to TRBJ2-7; D is possibly TRBD1 (5 bases). This CDR3 has 15 residues. CDR1 is SGHRS and CDR2 is YFSETQ in the germline V gene. Trimming cost V 1 base and J 2 bases, with 13 bases left between them. The CDR3 nucleotides are TGCGCCAGCAGCTTGTCGCAGGGTAGAACCTACGAGCAGTACTTC. Translating it yields CASSLSQGRTYEQYF.

To note about this clone: At one end the junction does not follow the germline gene, possibly because of a read error. V is TRBV5-4 and J is TRBJ1-4, with D hard to call. The CDR3 has 15 residues. Germline V gene data show CDR1 as SGHNT and CDR2 as YYREEE (reference sequence). Written as DNA, the CDR3 is TGTGCCAGCAGCTTGTTGGGTCGGTCTGATGAAAAACTATTTTTT. Protein sequence: CASSLLGRSDEKLFF.

The CDR3 nucleotides read TGTGCCAGCAGCTTAAGTGCGGGGAGCTCTGGAAACACCATATATTTT. Translating it yields CASSLSAGSSGNTIYF. The J gene is TRBJ1-3, the V gene TRBV7-2; D ambiguous. Germline V gene sequence: CDR1 SGHTA, CDR2 FQGNSA. Trimming removed 2 bases from V and 0 bases from J, with 11 bases in between. This CDR3 comprises 16 residues.

The genes are TRBV5-4 and TRBJ2-3, with 9 bases matching TRBD2. CDR3 size: 15 residues. J gave up 1 base and V 4 bases, and 4 bases lay outside the gene matches. From germline, CDR1 is SGHNT and CDR2 YYREEE (reference sequence). The CDR3 region has the DNA TGTGCCAGCAGCGCCGGCGGGGGGGGCACAGATACGCAGTATTTT. This gives the protein CASSAGGGGTDTQYF.

J is TRBJ1-5 and V is TRBV7-2; tentative D call: TRBD1 (6 bases). Germline CDR1 SGHTA, CDR2 FQGNSA. V lost 5 bases to trimming and J lost 3 bases, with 14 bases between them. The CDR3 totals 15 residues. The DNA for the CDR3 is TGTGCCAGCAGCGCCAGGACAGCCTACAATCAGCCCCAGCATTTT. It encodes CASSARTAYNQPQHF.

This clone showed up just a few times. The chain recombines TRBV19 with TRBJ2-5, with D unclear. Germline assignment: CDR1 LNHDA and CDR2 SQIVND (reference sequence). The CDR3 sequence is 11 residues long. V was clipped by 4 bases and J by 4 bases, with 4 bases between them. CDR3 in amino acids: CASSNTETQYF. The CDR3 bases are TGTGCCAGTAGTAACACAGAGACCCAGTACTTC.

The chain is built from TRBV4-1 and TRBJ2-5; the match to TRBD1 covers 8 bases. The junction had 15 bases not matched to a gene; V was cut back by 1 base and J by 2 bases. This CDR3 is built from 19 residues. Germline values: CDR1 MGHRA, CDR2 YSYEKL. CDR3 loop: CASSQASGGTGGFQETQYF. Written as DNA, the CDR3 is TGCGCCAGCAGCCAAGCCTCAGGGGGTACAGGGGGGTTTCAAGAGACCCAGTACTTC.

This clone was recorded a few times. V is TRBV5-1 and J is TRBJ2-7, with D possibly being TRBD1 (6 bases). The length of the CDR3 is 13 residues. The ends were cut back, 4 bases at V and 0 bases at J, with 8 bases in the middle. CDR1 and CDR2 (germline): SGHRS, YFSETQ. The CDR3 spells CASSTGYSYEQYF. CDR3 bases: TGCGCCAGCAGCACAGGGTACTCCTACGAGCAGTACTTC.

The CDR3 DNA reads TGTGCCAGCAGTGTTGGGGCACTACCCAGGAGAAATACGCAGTATTTT. It encodes CASSVGALPRRNTQYF. This chain joins TRBV2 and TRBJ2-3; tentatively, D is TRBD1 (5 bases). Germline values: CDR1 SNHLY, CDR2 FYNNEI. CDR3 length: 16 amino acids. V was cut by 4 bases and J by 7 bases, with 21 bases left in between. Looking up the rest from reference TRBV2 and TRBJ2-3 gives the full variable domain: EPEVTQTPSHQVTQMGQEVILRCVPISNHLYFYWYRQILGQKVEFLVSFYNNEISEKSEIFDDQFSVERPDGSNFTLKIRSTKLEDSAMYFCASSVGALPRRNTQYFGPGTRLTVL.

The rearrangement links TRBV19 to TRBJ2-5, with no clear D. The CDR3 is made up of 14 amino acids. Germline assignment: CDR1 LNHDA and CDR2 SQIVND (reference sequence). Trimming took 10 bases from V and 0 from J, leaving 15 bases between them. CDR3 sequence: CATRRVLNQETQYF. CDR3 coding DNA: TGTGCCACCCGTAGAGTCCTGAACCAAGAGACCCAGTACTTC.

As to this clone: This specimen includes other DNA sequences encoding the same CDR3. The chain carries TRBV6-2 or TRBV6-3 and TRBJ1-2; 7 nucleotides line up with TRBD1. CDR1 and CDR2 from the germline V gene are MNHEY and SVGEGT. J lost 0 bases, V lost 6 bases, and 1 base had no gene match. The CDR3 has 13 residues. CDR3 nucleotides: TGTGCCAGCAGCGACAGGGCTAACTATGGCTACACCTTC. The encoded protein is CASSDRANYGYTF.

This clone has ten or more counts. The gene calls are TRBV3-1 (or the pseudogene TRBV3-2) and TRBJ1-1; a possible D gene is TRBD1 (6 bases). Trimming left V 0 bases short and J 0 bases short, with 11 bases between. The CDR3 is 16 amino acids. Germline lookup yields CDR1 LGHDT and CDR2 YNNKEL (reference sequence). CDR3 loop: CASSQDGGQVNTEAFF. The DNA for the CDR3 is TGTGCCAGCAGCCAAGATGGGGGCCAGGTGAACACTGAAGCTTTCTTT.

V gene TRBV3-1 (or the pseudogene TRBV3-2) combines with J gene TRBJ2-6; possible D gene TRBD2, 6 bases. Trimming pared 1 base from V and 4 bases from J, leaving 11 bases between. The CDR3 consists of 16 residues. Germline-derived CDR1 and CDR2 are LGHDT and YNNKEL (reference sequence). CDR3: CASSQVGGRGANVLTF. In DNA form, the CDR3 reads TGTGCCAGCAGCCAAGTCGGGGGACGCGGGGCCAACGTCCTGACTTTC.

The chain uses TRBV27 and TRBJ1-6; no reliable D call. The length of the CDR3 is 15 residues. Germline values: CDR1 MNHEY, CDR2 SMNVEV (reference sequence). The ends were cut back, 7 bases at V and 1 base at J, with 11 bases in the middle. The CDR3 nucleotides are TGTGCCAGCACCAAGGTCGGGTCCTATAATTCACCCCTCCACTTT. It yields the protein CASTKVGSYNSPLHF.

The V and J genes are TRBV7-8 and TRBJ2-7, with 8 bases aligning to TRBD1. J lost 1 base, V lost 6 bases, and 2 bases had no gene match. This CDR3 has 13 residues. CDR1 SGHVS and CDR2 FQNEAQ come from the germline V gene. DNA for the CDR3: TGTGCCAGCAGGGACAGGGTATCCTACGAGCAGTACTTC. The encoded protein is CASRDRVSYEQYF.